This TCR beta chain was profiled in a study of T cell responses to AZD1222 COVID-19 vaccine. Study context: Second-dose schedules of about 4 or about 12 weeks were combined.

The protocol was immunoSEQ multiplex PCR, while the TCRdb copy is restricted to in-frame clones and leaves out a portion. The sample yields approximately 70,000 clones, roughly four fifths seen once. Study-level findings and limits: Clonal diversity was possibly underestimated, and the donors were mostly white British, with more females. Researchers took repertoire samples only after the peak T cell response had come.

Germline V lookup: CDR1 LGHDT, CDR2 YNNKEL (reference sequence). Trimming left V 4 bases short and J 1 base short, with 11 bases between. CDR3 length: 15 residues. As regards this clone: Its antigen remains unidentified.

The clonotype was recovered from an adult in good health. This specimen was peripheral blood, taken on day 0 of AZD1222 vaccination. This chain uses TRBV3-1 (or the pseudogene TRBV3-2) with TRBJ2-1; maybe TRBD2 (5 bases). The CDR3 spells CASSLGLDSYNEQFF. The DNA of the CDR3 is TGTGCCAGCAGCCTCGGACTGGATTCCTACAATGAGCAGTTCTTC.